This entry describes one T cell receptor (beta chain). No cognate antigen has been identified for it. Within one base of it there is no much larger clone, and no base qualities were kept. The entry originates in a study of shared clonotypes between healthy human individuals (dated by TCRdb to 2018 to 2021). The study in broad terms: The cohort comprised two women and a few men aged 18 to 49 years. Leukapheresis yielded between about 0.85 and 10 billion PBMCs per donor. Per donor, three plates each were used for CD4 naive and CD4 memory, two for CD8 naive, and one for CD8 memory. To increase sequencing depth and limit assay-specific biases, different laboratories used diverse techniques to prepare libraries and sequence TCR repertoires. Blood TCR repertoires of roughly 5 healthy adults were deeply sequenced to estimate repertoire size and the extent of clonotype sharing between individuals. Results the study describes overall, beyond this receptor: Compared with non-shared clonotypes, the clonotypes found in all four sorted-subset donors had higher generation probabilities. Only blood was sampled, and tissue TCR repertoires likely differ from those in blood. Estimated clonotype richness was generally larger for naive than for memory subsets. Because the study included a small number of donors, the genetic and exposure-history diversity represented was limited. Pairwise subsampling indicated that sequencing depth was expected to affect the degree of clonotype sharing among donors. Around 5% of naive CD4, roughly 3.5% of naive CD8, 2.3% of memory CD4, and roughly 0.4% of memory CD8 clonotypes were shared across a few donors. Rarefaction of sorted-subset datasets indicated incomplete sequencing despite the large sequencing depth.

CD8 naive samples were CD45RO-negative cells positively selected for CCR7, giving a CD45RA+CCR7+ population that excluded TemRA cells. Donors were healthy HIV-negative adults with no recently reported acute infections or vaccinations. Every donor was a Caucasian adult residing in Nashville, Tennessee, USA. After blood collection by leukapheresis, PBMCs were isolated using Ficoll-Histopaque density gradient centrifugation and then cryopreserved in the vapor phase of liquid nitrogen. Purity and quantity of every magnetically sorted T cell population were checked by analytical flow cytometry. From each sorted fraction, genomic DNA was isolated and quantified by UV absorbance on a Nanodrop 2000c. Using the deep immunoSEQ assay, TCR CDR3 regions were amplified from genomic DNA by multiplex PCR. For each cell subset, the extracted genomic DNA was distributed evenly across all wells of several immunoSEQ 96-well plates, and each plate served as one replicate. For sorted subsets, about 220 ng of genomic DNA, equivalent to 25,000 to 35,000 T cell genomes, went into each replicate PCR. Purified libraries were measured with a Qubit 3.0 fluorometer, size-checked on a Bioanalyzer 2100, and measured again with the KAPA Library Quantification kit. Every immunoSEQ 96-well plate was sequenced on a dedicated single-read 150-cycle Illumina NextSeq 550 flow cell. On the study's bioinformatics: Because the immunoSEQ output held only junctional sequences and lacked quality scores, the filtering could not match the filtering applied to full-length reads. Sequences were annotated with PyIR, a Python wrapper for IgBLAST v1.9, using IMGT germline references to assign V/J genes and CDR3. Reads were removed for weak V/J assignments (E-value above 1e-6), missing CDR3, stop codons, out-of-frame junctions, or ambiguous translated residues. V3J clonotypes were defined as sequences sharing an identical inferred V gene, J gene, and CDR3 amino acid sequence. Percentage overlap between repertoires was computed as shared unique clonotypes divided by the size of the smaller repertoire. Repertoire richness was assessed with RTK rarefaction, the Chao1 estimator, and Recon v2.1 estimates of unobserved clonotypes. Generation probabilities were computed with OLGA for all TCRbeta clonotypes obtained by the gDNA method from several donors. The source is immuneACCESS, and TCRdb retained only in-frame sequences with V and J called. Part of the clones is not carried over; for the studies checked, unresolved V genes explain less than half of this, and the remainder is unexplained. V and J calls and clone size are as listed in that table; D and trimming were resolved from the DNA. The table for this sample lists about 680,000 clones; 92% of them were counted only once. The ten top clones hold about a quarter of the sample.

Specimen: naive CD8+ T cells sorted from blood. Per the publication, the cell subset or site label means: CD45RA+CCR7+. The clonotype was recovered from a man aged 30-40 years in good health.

The CDR3 reads CASSIWPGDQPQHF. The DNA sequence reads TGTGCCAGTAGTATATGGCCAGGGGATCAGCCCCAGCATTTT. The rearranged segments are TRBV19 and TRBJ1-5; 6 matching bases give a weak D call of TRBD1. Including the terminal cysteine and phenylalanine, the CDR3 comprises 14 residues. Only the CDR3 region is kept as DNA, spanning 42 bases read in frame from base 1. CDR1 LNHDA and CDR2 SQIVND were looked up in the germline V gene (reference sequence). Relative to germline, V is 2 bases shorter and J is 5 bases shorter, with 10 bases between their ends.